The sequence of this T cell receptor beta chain was determined in a study of regulatory T cells in long-lasting Graves disease. Sequencing libraries for TCR beta were prepared with iRepertoire HTBI primers and Arm-PCR of CDR3 regions. TCRdb re-analysed the multiplex PCR reads in MiXCR, keeping a single row per CDR3 protein. The sample has 620,000 or so distinct CDR3 sequences; 16% are singletons. The time point denotes: newly diagnosed GD, antithyroid drugs for less than 3 months. RNA extracted from PBMCs served as the sequencing template. The CDR3 sequence is 15 residues long. Germline CDR1 and CDR2: SGHTA and FQGNSA. The ends were cut back, 5 bases at V and 1 base at J, with 12 bases in the middle. The same data also went into a second study, on T cells in Graves' hyperthyroidism and ophthalmopathy.

Sequencing used peripheral blood mononuclear cells (PBMCs), obtained at new diagnosis, from a patient treated with antithyroid drugs. This rearrangement joins TRBV7-2 to TRBJ2-4, with unresolved D. The receptor was derived from a woman aged 25 to 45 with Graves disease. The CDR3 region is CASSISLSAKNIQYF. The CDR3 DNA sequence: TGTGCCAGCAGCATCAGTTTATCTGCCAAAAACATTCAGTACTTC.